This T cell receptor (beta chain) was recorded in a study of blood T cell repertoires in COVID-19 (TCRdb year 2020). Study-wide context: Collaborator samples came from the United States, Italy and Spain and covered acute and convalescent phases of COVID-19. The repertoires were released in a freely available public database meant as a resource for research on the immune response to SARS-CoV-2. Nearly every sample came with metadata listing a de-identified subject ID, COVID-19 status, age in years and sex. Samples came from the ongoing ImmuneRACE study (first 160 participants) plus 1,254 subjects from 6 global collaborators. Where available, HLA class I and class II types were obtained from metadata supplied by the sample provider rather than from assay-based typing. Deeply sampled blood TCRbeta repertoires from subjects exposed to, actively infected with, or recovered from COVID-19 were included in the dataset. The prospective study material was composed of cDNA or gDNA derived from T cells, B-cell-depleted T cells, or PBMCs.

From a lookup of the germline V gene (reference sequence), CDR1 and CDR2 are LGHDT and YNNKEL. Trimming costs V 0 bases and J 3 bases, and their ends lie 12 bases apart. From its cysteine to its phenylalanine, the CDR3 spans 15 amino acids. This entry keeps only the CDR3 DNA: 45 bases, framed from base 1. Of note for this clone: No antigen is known for it. It has no much larger one-base neighbor in the sample; base qualities were not kept.

The research as a whole found: The amount of clinical and demographic metadata varied by source and participant and was provided uncurated.

The collaborating institutions used their own protocols to collect whole blood in K2EDTA tubes. For TCRbeta analysis, collaborators shipped samples as frozen whole blood, isolated PBMCs, or DNA extracted from either of those sample types. TCRbeta CDR3 regions were amplified from genomic DNA by means of the immunoSEQ Assay, a bias-controlled multiplex PCR. In the paper's pipeline: Nucleated cell counts per sample were estimated from amplification of reference gene primers within the assay. To quantify the absolute abundance of each unique TCRbeta CDR3 rearrangement, sequence reads were collapsed and filtered. For each sample, productive Simpson clonality was calculated as the square root of Simpson's diversity index over productive rearrangements. The clones in this table, taken by TCRdb from immuneACCESS, are in-frame only. Not every clone is retained; where verified, under half of the shortfall comes from an unresolved V gene, and the cause of the rest is unknown. V and J calls and clone size are as listed in that table; D and trimming were resolved from the DNA. The sample has 93,000 or so clones on record, roughly 90% of them singletons. The top ten clones comprise 6.2% of the sample.

This clonotype was sampled from a human donor in a cohort sampled during active COVID-19. The sequencing sample was made of peripheral blood. The sequence joins TRBV3-1 (or the pseudogene TRBV3-2) to TRBJ2-7; TRBD2 is a possible D gene, resting on 6 matching bases. The DNA sequence reads TGTGCCAGCAGCCAAGATGGGCTAGCGAGCTACGAGCAGTACTTC. It codes for CASSQDGLASYEQYF.